This T cell receptor beta chain was recorded in a study of shared clonotypes between healthy human individuals. Worth noting for this clone: Its matching antigen is unknown.

Researchers ran the assay at a deep level. Libraries were prepared by immunoSEQ multiplex PCR; TCRdb keeps only in-frame clonotypes and omits some of them. The data show more than 2 million clones, 90% to 95% seen once. Germline V gene lookup returns CDR1 GTSNPN and CDR2 SVGIG (reference sequence). The CDR3 is 16 amino acids. The germline V and J ends were trimmed by 0 bases and 8 bases, with 20 bases remaining between them. The naive CD8 fraction comprised CD45RO-negative cells positively selected for CCR7 and excluded terminally differentiated effector memory CD45RA+ cells. The study, taken as a whole, reports: Roughly 5% of naive CD4 clonotypes were shared across a few donors. Only blood was sampled; tissue repertoires likely differ.

V and J are TRBV30 and TRBJ2-1; TRBD2 might be the D (5 bases). The sequenced sample consisted of naive CD8+ T cells from PBMCs. This TCR was recovered from a young man in good health. Some clones in this sample may be carry-over from other donors' samples. In DNA form, the CDR3 reads TGTGCCTGGAGTGTTTCCTGGGGAGAAGGTCTGGATGAGCAGTTCTTC. Translated: CAWSVSWGEGLDEQFF.